The clone carrying this T cell receptor (beta chain) was observed many times. Its antigen remains unidentified. The data belong to a study of neurological immune-mediated disorders. Sorted libraries used 800,000 to 1,000,000 CD4+ or CD8+ T cells. Points from the study as a whole: HTLV-1-associated myelopathy showed the most TCR clonal expansion; multiple sclerosis the least, below healthy controls.

There are 16 residues in the CDR3. CDR1 is SGHRS, CDR2 YFSETQ, per germline. Germline trimming cut 2 bases from V and 1 base from J; bases unmatched to any gene: 6. 5'RACE with 10-nucleotide random UMIs produced the cDNA. Via MiXCR, TCRdb re-called the 5' RACE reads, giving one row per CDR3 protein. The sample has more than 25,000 distinct CDR3 sequences; about 4% are singletons. The specimen was CD4+ T cells from blood. The chain is built from TRBV5-1 and TRBJ1-1; TRBD1 matches at 9 bases. The source is a woman aged 40 to 50 in good health. This CDR3 is CASSLTGTGWNTEAFF. The CDR3, as DNA: TGCGCCAGCAGCTTAACCGGGACAGGGTGGAACACTGAAGCTTTCTTT.